This TCR beta chain derives from a study of human T cells and chemical hapten exposure. Germline assignment: CDR1 SGDLS and CDR2 YYNGEE. V lost 4 bases and J 0 bases, leaving 8 bases between the germline ends. The CDR3 is 14 residues long. TCRdb reprocessed the RACE reads with MiXCR, giving one entry per CDR3 protein. Of more than 250,000 distinct CDR3 sequences listed, 7.5% to 9% are singletons. Many counts were recorded for this clonotype. Time point of the sample: pre-sensitization, week 0. Treatment noted: therapeutic diphenylcyclopropenone sensitization with weekly scalp DPC. The source was whole blood, collected in connection with sensitization to the hapten diphenylcyclopropenone (DPC). The chain is built from TRBV9 and TRBJ2-1; D ambiguous. This sequence originates from a young man with alopecia areata. Some clones in this sample may be carry-over from other donors' samples. CDR3 nucleotide sequence: TGTGCCAGCAGCCCTACCGTCTCCTACAATGAGCAGTTCTTC. Translation: CASSPTVSYNEQFF.